Presented here are 10 T cell receptor beta chains from one specimen sequenced in a study of blood T cell repertoires in COVID-19. The assay was immunoSEQ multiplex PCR, and TCRdb's table has in-frame clones only and misses some. The data hold about 180,000 clones, with roughly nine tenths observed a single time. The sequencing sample was made of peripheral blood. All receptors derive from a young woman with active or convalescent COVID-19.

As concerns this clone: A read error may account for a junction end that differs from germline. The chain joins TRBV2 to TRBJ2-6, with D possibly matching TRBD2 (6 bases). CDR3 length: 17 residues. Germline lookup yields CDR1 SNHLY and CDR2 FYNNEI. CDR3 in amino acids: CASREWGGGSGANVLTF. CDR3 in DNA: TGTGCCAGCCGTGAATGGGGAGGAGGCTCTGGGGCCAACGTCCTGACTTTC.

V and J are TRBV18 and TRBJ1-1, with D possibly being TRBD1 (5 bases). Trimming took 3 bases from V and 0 from J, leaving 14 bases between them. Germline loops: CDR1 KGHSH, CDR2 LQKENI. This CDR3 comprises 16 residues. CDR3 region: CASSPSGGRMNTEAFF. The CDR3 region has the DNA TGTGCCAGCTCACCGTCGGGGGGTAGGATGAACACTGAAGCTTTCTTT.

This clone was counted between two and nine times. V gene TRBV11-3 combines with J gene TRBJ2-7, with D possibly matching TRBD1 (6 bases). Trimming took off 0 bases at V and 1 base at J, with 7 bases between the two ends. Looked up from germline, CDR1 is SGHNT and CDR2 is YENEEA. The CDR3 spans 14 residues. CDR3 DNA sequence: TGTGCCAGCAGCTTAGACAGGGGTTCCTACGAGCAGTACTTC. It yields the protein CASSLDRGSYEQYF.

This clone was recorded only once. This rearrangement joins TRBV18 to TRBJ2-7; 7 nucleotides align to TRBD1. Losses at the gene ends were 6 bases for V and 4 bases for J; bases not matched to a gene: 15. CDR1 and CDR2 (germline): KGHSH, LQKENI. This CDR3 region has 16 residues. CDR3 protein: CASSPTGPLLGYEQYF. CDR3 nucleotides: TGTGCCAGCTCTCCGACAGGGCCGTTGTTAGGATACGAGCAGTACTTC.

The chain recombines TRBV5-6 with TRBJ2-5; 7 bases match TRBD1. Germline trimming cut 3 bases from V and 5 bases from J; bases unmatched to any gene: 7. Germline CDR1 is SGHDT and CDR2 is YYEEEE. CDR3 length: 14 amino acids. The CDR3 sequence: CASSWATGWETQYF. CDR3 nucleotides: TGTGCCAGCAGCTGGGCGACAGGGTGGGAGACCCAGTACTTC.

This chain connects TRBV3-1 (or the pseudogene TRBV3-2) to TRBJ2-7, with TRBD1 identical over 9 bases. Germline V gives CDR1 LGHDT, CDR2 YNNKEL (reference sequence). V lost 5 bases to trimming and J lost 4 bases; unmatched junction nucleotides: 9. This CDR3 spans 15 amino acids. DNA of the CDR3: TGTGCCAGCAGCTGGGCCGGGACAGGGATATACGAGCAGTACTTC. Protein: CASSWAGTGIYEQYF.

V gene TRBV7-6 combines with J gene TRBJ1-2, with TRBD1 matching 8 bases. The CDR3 consists of 14 residues. Germline assignment: CDR1 SGHVS and CDR2 FNYEAQ. J gave up 6 bases and V 0 bases, and 3 bases lay outside the gene matches. CDR3: CASSLADRVNGYTF. The CDR3 DNA is TGTGCCAGCAGCTTAGCGGACAGGGTGAATGGCTACACCTTC. Drawing the rest from reference TRBV7-6 and TRBJ1-2, the complete variable domain is GAGVSQSPRYKVTKRGQDVALRCDPISGHVSLYWYRQALGQGPEFLTYFNYEAQQDKSGLPNDRFSAERPEGSISTLTIQRTEQRDSAMYRCASSLADRVNGYTFGSGTRLTVV.

The chain combines TRBV2 with TRBJ2-5; no clear D. The ends were cut back, 5 bases at V and 2 bases at J, with 9 bases in the middle. This CDR3 is built from 13 residues. The germline gives CDR1 SNHLY, CDR2 FYNNEI. The CDR3 sequence is CASSTESQETQYF. In DNA, the CDR3 is TGTGCCAGCAGTACTGAGAGTCAAGAGACCCAGTACTTC.

This clone came up once. The rearrangement uses TRBV28 and TRBJ2-1; TRBD2 matches 12 bases. The CDR3 runs to 15 residues. The J segment lost 5 bases and the V segment lost 5 bases, leaving 4 bases of the junction unmatched. Per the germline V gene, CDR1 is MDHEN and CDR2 is SYDVKM. The CDR3 protein is CASSPSGRGNNEQFF. The CDR3 DNA sequence: TGTGCCAGCAGTCCTAGCGGGAGGGGGAACAATGAGCAGTTCTTC. The variable domain in full, completed from reference TRBV28 and TRBJ2-1, reads DVKVTQSSRYLVKRTGEKVFLECVQDMDHENMFWYRQDPGLGLRLIYFSYDVKMKEKGDIPEGYSVSREKKERFSLILESASTNQTSMYLCASSPSGRGNNEQFFGPGTRLTVL.

The chain links TRBV21-1 to TRBJ1-2; the table gives TRBD1 as D, unverified against the DNA. TRBV21-1 constitutes a pseudogene. The CDR3 is made up of 15 amino acids. The CDR3 loop reads CASSPYRGPDYGYTF. The CDR3 DNA reads as TGTGCCAGCAGCCCATATAGGGGGCCGGACTATGGCTACACCTTC.